The 4 T cell receptor beta chains below come from one sample, sequenced in a study of blood T cell repertoires in COVID-19. Some clones are missing from TCRdb's copy, which holds only in-frame ones; the method was immunoSEQ multiplex PCR. This table has around 180,000 clones, roughly 79% appearing once. The specimen sequenced was peripheral blood. The source of these receptors is a woman of 80 years or more with COVID-19, enrolled during active disease.

V gene TRBV9 combines with J gene TRBJ1-3, with 7 bases identical to TRBD1. Germline lookup yields CDR1 SGDLS and CDR2 YYNGEE. The CDR3 is 14 residues long. With V trimmed by 1 base and J by 6 bases, 4 bases remained unmatched. The CDR3 reads CASSVTGAANTIYF. The CDR3 DNA follows: TGTGCCAGCAGCGTAACAGGGGCCGCAAACACCATATATTTT.

As concerns this clone: A read error may produce the germline difference seen at one junction end. The CDR3 DNA follows: TGTGCCTTCAGGGGGGAGGGAGCTAACTATGGCTACACCTTC. The encoded protein is CAFRGEGANYGYTF. The chain uses TRBV10-3 and TRBJ1-2, with TRBD1 identical over 7 bases. The CDR3 extends over 14 amino acids. The germline gives CDR1 ENHRY, CDR2 SYGVKD.

This clone was detected only a few times. V gene TRBV2 combines with J gene TRBJ1-4, with 9 positions matching TRBD1. The CDR3 sequence is 13 residues long. The J segment lost 10 bases and the V segment lost 7 bases, leaving 7 bases of the junction unmatched. In germline, CDR1 is SNHLY, CDR2 FYNNEI. This CDR3 reads CASTVGQGAKLFF. CDR3 sequence (DNA): TGTGCCAGCACGGTGGGACAGGGTGCAAAACTGTTTTTT.

CDR3 protein: CASSPSPGTSYYNEQFF. CDR3 nucleotides: TGTGCCAGCAGCCCATCTCCCGGGACTAGCTACTACAATGAGCAGTTCTTC. The chain joins TRBV7-8 to TRBJ2-1; 9 bases are shared with TRBD2. With V trimmed by 5 bases and J by 3 bases, 11 bases remained unmatched. The CDR3 sequence is 17 residues long. Germline CDR1 is SGHVS and CDR2 is FQNEAQ.